The 25 T cell receptor beta chains below come from one sample, sequenced in a study of T cell repertoires in cytomegalovirus infection. TCRdb redid the calling of the reads with MiXCR, one entry per CDR3 protein. Seen here are about 320,000 distinct CDR3 sequences, around a tenth observed once, and the top ten hold 4.3%. Sequencing was carried out using PBMCs. The receptors were gathered from a human donor in good health (CMV status not recorded). Some clones in this sample may be carry-over from other donors' samples.

This clonotype has a count of ten or more. This chain uses TRBV7-2 with TRBJ2-5; no clear D. Germline V gene sequence: CDR1 SGHTA, CDR2 FQGNSA. The CDR3 contains 14 residues. V shed 2 bases and J shed 4 bases, with 11 bases lying between them. CDR3 DNA sequence: TGTGCCAGCAGCTTAAGAGTGGTGGGAGAGACCCAGTACTTC. Encoded protein: CASSLRVVGETQYF.

A few counts support this clonotype. The chain uses TRBV20-1 and TRBJ1-3; no firm D call. The CDR3 consists of 13 residues. The germline gives CDR1 DFQATT, CDR2 SNEGSKA (reference sequence). The V end was cut by 7 bases, the J end by 0 bases, with 10 bases between. DNA for the CDR3: TGCAGTGATAACTGGGGCTCTGGAAACACCATATATTTT. It translates to CSDNWGSGNTIYF.

The genes are TRBV6-5 and TRBJ1-1, with TRBD1 identical over 8 bases. This CDR3 has 14 amino acids. The ends lost 6 bases at V and 4 bases at J; junction bases unmatched: 7. Germline CDR1 MNHEY, CDR2 SVGAGI. The CDR3 DNA follows: TGTGCCAGCAGCGTCAGGGGGCGAAGCACTGAAGCTTTCTTT. It translates to CASSVRGRSTEAFF.

J is TRBJ1-5 and V is TRBV12-3 or TRBV12-4; 7 bases line up with TRBD1. The CDR3 length is 15 residues. Germline trimming cut 5 bases from V and 7 bases from J; bases unmatched to any gene: 11. CDR3: CASSPTGSERQPQHF. CDR3 DNA: TGTGCCAGCAGTCCGACAGGGTCGGAGCGACAGCCCCAGCATTTT.

This clonotype was recorded at least ten times. The chain combines TRBV7-9 with TRBJ2-5, with 12 bases aligning to TRBD2. Unmatched junction bases numbered 8, after V lost 6 bases and J lost 6 bases. The CDR3 extends over 15 amino acids. Germline V gene lookup returns CDR1 SEHNR and CDR2 FQNEAQ (reference sequence). CDR3 in amino acids: CASSQRLAGVQTQYF. Here the CDR3 DNA reads TGTGCCAGCAGTCAGAGACTAGCGGGGGTCCAGACCCAGTACTTC.

The chain couples TRBV6-8 to TRBJ1-5, with D tentatively TRBD1 (5 bases). The germline V gene has CDR1 MNHGY and CDR2 SAAAGT. The ends were cut back, 7 bases at V and 5 bases at J, with 12 bases in the middle. The CDR3 length is 13 residues. CDR3 nucleotide sequence: TGTGCCAGCACCGACAGTGGAGATCAGCCCCAGCATTTT. Translation gives CASTDSGDQPQHF.

This clonotype was counted many times. The chain couples TRBV7-2 to TRBJ2-7; TRBD1 matches at 9 bases. CDR1 and CDR2 from the germline V gene are SGHTA and FQGNSA. V shed 4 bases and J 7 bases; nucleotides not matched to a gene: 8. This CDR3 contains 14 residues. CDR3 bases: TGTGCCAGCAGCTCGAGGACAGGGGCAGGAGAGCAGTACTTC. Translating it yields CASSSRTGAGEQYF.

The DNA for the CDR3 is TGTGCCACCATTCGTAACCCCACCTACAATGAGCAGTTCTTC. Its translation is CATIRNPTYNEQFF. The chain joins TRBV24-1 to TRBJ2-1; no clear D gene. CDR3 length equals 14 residues. Germline lookup yields CDR1 KGHDR and CDR2 SFDVKD. The V end lost 8 bases, the J end lost 2 bases, and 12 bases lay between the germline ends.

This clonotype came up a few times. CDR3 sequence: CASSRQGVDGANVLTF. The CDR3 bases are TGTGCCAGCAGCCGACAGGGGGTGGACGGGGCCAACGTCCTGACTTTC. This rearrangement joins TRBV6-6 to TRBJ2-6; the match to TRBD1 covers 9 bases. Germline loops: CDR1 MNHNY, CDR2 SVGAGI (reference sequence). With 6 bases clipped from V and 4 bases from J, the junction kept 7 bases outside the gene matches. The CDR3 is 16 amino acids.

CDR3 sequence (DNA): TGTGCCAGCACCGACGGTAGTTCGAATCAGCCCCAGCATTTT. This gives the protein CASTDGSSNQPQHF. The V and J genes are TRBV6-6 and TRBJ1-5; D not resolved. The CDR3 spans 14 residues. Per germline, CDR1 MNHNY and CDR2 SVGAGI (reference sequence). V gave up 7 bases and J gave up 4 bases, with 14 bases separating them.

This clonotype was recorded many times. The chain has TRBV20-1 and TRBJ2-1; D remains ambiguous. V dropped 5 bases and J dropped 2 bases, with 7 bases sitting between them. The CDR3 is made up of 12 amino acids. Germline V gives CDR1 DFQATT, CDR2 SNEGSKA (reference sequence). The CDR3 DNA reads TGCAGTGCTGACTCCACCTACAATGAGCAGTTCTTC. As protein: CSADSTYNEQFF.

The chain has TRBV14 and TRBJ2-5; TRBD2 is a possible D gene (6 bases). V was clipped by 0 bases and J by 5 bases, with 10 bases between them. This CDR3 has 14 amino acids. Germline V gene data show CDR1 as SGHDN and CDR2 as FVKESK. Written as DNA, the CDR3 is TGTGCCAGCAGCCAAGATCGACGGGGGGAGACCCAGTACTTC. It translates to CASSQDRRGETQYF.

This clonotype was counted ten times or more. The V gene is TRBV11-2, the J gene TRBJ1-2; 7 bases align to TRBD1. The CDR3 is 14 residues long. CDR1 and CDR2 from the germline V gene are SGHAT and FQNNGV. V lost 4 bases and J lost 2; bases outside the gene matches: 4. CDR3 nucleotides: TGTGCCAGCAGCTCTTCGGACAGGAACTATGGCTACACCTTC. It codes for CASSSSDRNYGYTF.

This chain connects TRBV12-3 or TRBV12-4 to TRBJ1-1; D gene ambiguous. The CDR3 contains 13 residues. V dropped 5 bases and J dropped 3 bases, with 10 bases sitting between them. The CDR3 reads CASSVLRDTEAFF. The DNA of the CDR3 is TGTGCCAGCAGTGTCCTTCGAGACACTGAAGCTTTCTTT.

In its sample, this clonotype was seen a few times. V usage is TRBV7-3 and J usage is TRBJ2-1; D is perhaps TRBD2 (6 bases). Germline V lookup: CDR1 SGHTA, CDR2 FQGTGA. Trimming removed 3 bases from V and 2 bases from J, with 14 bases in between. This CDR3 has 16 residues. The CDR3 loop is CASSFLGGFTYNEQFF. The CDR3 nucleotides are TGTGCCAGCAGCTTCCTAGGAGGGTTTACCTACAATGAGCAGTTCTTC.

The rearrangement joins TRBV28 to TRBJ2-5; a possible D gene is TRBD2 (5 bases). The germline CDR1 and CDR2 sequences are MDHEN and SYDVKM. The CDR3 runs 14 residues. Trimming stripped 8 bases from V and 1 base from J, with 14 bases between. CDR3 protein: CASFPSTFQETQYF. CDR3 DNA: TGTGCCAGCTTCCCTAGCACTTTCCAAGAGACCCAGTACTTC.

This clonotype was counted between two and nine times. DNA for the CDR3: TGTGCCAGCAGTGGCGGGGCCGGGACTAGCGGGGGTACCTACGAGCAGTACTTC. This encodes CASSGGAGTSGGTYEQYF. The chain recombines TRBV5-3 with TRBJ2-7, with TRBD2 matching over 14 bases. TRBV5-3 is placed among ORFs of uncertain function. The ends lost 8 bases at V and 2 bases at J; junction bases unmatched: 15. The CDR3 consists of 18 residues.

This clonotype was picked up a small number of times. The V call is TRBV28, the J call TRBJ2-5, with TRBD2 identical over 12 bases. The germline gives CDR1 MDHEN, CDR2 SYDVKM. CDR3 length: 18 residues. V dropped 3 bases and J dropped 4; count of bases not matched to a gene: 12. This CDR3 reads CASSFPPGLAGPRETQYF. The CDR3 DNA sequence: TGTGCCAGCAGTTTTCCCCCGGGACTAGCGGGCCCGCGAGAGACCCAGTACTTC.

J is TRBJ1-6 and V is TRBV7-2, with D perhaps matching TRBD1 (5 bases). The ends were cut back, 5 bases at V and 0 bases at J, with 20 bases in the middle. CDR3 size: 19 residues. CDR1 and CDR2 (germline): SGHTA, FQGNSA. CDR3 region: CASSVSRDGSFSYNSPLHF. The CDR3 DNA sequence: TGTGCCAGCAGCGTGTCGCGGGACGGGTCTTTCTCCTATAATTCACCCCTCCACTTT.

This clonotype was seen a few times. CDR3 in amino acids: CASSFGGPGKNEQFF. As DNA, the CDR3 is TGTGCCAGCAGTTTTGGAGGGCCGGGGAAGAATGAGCAGTTCTTC. The chain employs TRBV28 and TRBJ2-1; D is possibly TRBD2 (6 bases). The V end was cut by 3 bases, the J end by 7 bases, with 16 bases between. Germline V gene data show CDR1 as MDHEN and CDR2 as SYDVKM. The CDR3 is 15 amino acids. The entire variable domain, with the rest obtained from reference TRBV28 and TRBJ2-1, is as follows: DVKVTQSSRYLVKRTGEKVFLECVQDMDHENMFWYRQDPGLGLRLIYFSYDVKMKEKGDIPEGYSVSREKKERFSLILESASTNQTSMYLCASSFGGPGKNEQFFGPGTRLTVL.

The chain combines TRBV7-9 with TRBJ1-6, with a possible D match to TRBD1 (6 bases). The CDR3 spans 14 residues. Germline CDR1 SEHNR, CDR2 FQNEAQ (reference sequence). The germline V and J ends were trimmed by 5 bases and 9 bases, with 14 bases remaining between them. The CDR3 coding sequence is TGTGCCAGCAGCGTTACAGGGATAGTTTCACCCCTCCACTTT. It codes for CASSVTGIVSPLHF. Supplemented by reference TRBV7-9 and TRBJ1-6, the full variable domain reads DTGVSQNPRHKITKRGQNVTFRCDPISEHNRLYWYRQTLGQGPEFLTYFQNEAQLEKSRLLSDRFSAERPKGSFSTLEIQRTEQGDSAMYLCASSVTGIVSPLHFGNGTRLTVT.

Only a few counts were recorded for this clonotype. The CDR3 DNA follows: TGCAGTGCTAGACCCACTAGCGGGAGTTACAATGAGCAGTTCTTC. Amino acids: CSARPTSGSYNEQFF. The chain employs TRBV20-1 and TRBJ2-1; TRBD2 matches at 11 bases. This CDR3 region has 15 residues. Germline V gene sequence: CDR1 DFQATT, CDR2 SNEGSKA (reference sequence). After removal of 2 bases from V and 4 bases from J, the junction contained 4 bases not matched to a gene.

The chain combines TRBV29-1 with TRBJ2-7, with D unclear. CDR3 length equals 12 residues. Trimming stripped 5 bases from V and 1 base from J, with 9 bases between. Germline-derived CDR1 and CDR2 are SQVTM and ANQGSEA. The chain's CDR3 is CSVNDGSYEQYF. CDR3 nucleotide sequence: TGCAGCGTTAATGACGGATCCTACGAGCAGTACTTC.

This clonotype was counted between two and nine times. The chain links TRBV20-1 to TRBJ2-7, with 11 bases identical to TRBD2. This CDR3 is 14 amino acids long. CDR1 is DFQATT and CDR2 is SNEGSKA in the germline V gene (reference sequence). The ends lost 3 bases at V and 5 bases at J; junction bases unmatched: 6. For the CDR3, the DNA is TGCAGTGCTAGCGCCACTAGCGGGAGCCACGAGCAGTACTTC. Residues: CSASATSGSHEQYF.

The J gene is TRBJ2-7, the V gene TRBV10-3, with D uncertain. V lost 5 bases, J lost 4 bases, and 9 bases lay in between. The CDR3 totals 12 residues. Germline CDR1 reads ENHRY; CDR2 reads SYGVKD. CDR3 DNA: TGTGCCATCAGTAAGATGGCGTACGAGCAGTACTTC. Its protein product is CAISKMAYEQYF.